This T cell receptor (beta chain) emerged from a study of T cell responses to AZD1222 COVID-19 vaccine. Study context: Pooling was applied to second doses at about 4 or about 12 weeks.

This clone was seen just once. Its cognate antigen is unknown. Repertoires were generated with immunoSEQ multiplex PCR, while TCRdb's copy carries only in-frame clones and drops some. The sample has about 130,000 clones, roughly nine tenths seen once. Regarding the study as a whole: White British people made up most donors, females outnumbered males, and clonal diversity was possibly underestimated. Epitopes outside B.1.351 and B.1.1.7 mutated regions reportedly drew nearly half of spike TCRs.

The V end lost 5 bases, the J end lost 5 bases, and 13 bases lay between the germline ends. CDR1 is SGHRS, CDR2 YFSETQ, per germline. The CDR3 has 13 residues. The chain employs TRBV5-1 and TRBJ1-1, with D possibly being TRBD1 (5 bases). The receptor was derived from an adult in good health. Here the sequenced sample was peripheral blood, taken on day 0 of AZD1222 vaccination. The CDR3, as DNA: TGCGCCAGCAGGATCGCCAGGGATACTGAAGCTTTCTTT. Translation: CASRIARDTEAFF.